This T cell receptor (beta chain) was recorded in a study of shared clonotypes between healthy human individuals. V lost 4 bases and J lost 0; bases outside the gene matches: 10. Per germline, CDR1 MNHEY and CDR2 SMNVEV (reference sequence). The CDR3 spans 17 residues. Genomic DNA (from each subset) was split evenly across several immunoSEQ plates. TCRdb's copy holds only in-frame clones and misses some; the assay was immunoSEQ multiplex PCR. Altogether hundreds of thousands of clones are present, about 91% being singletons, with the ten largest covering about 25%. Naivety among CD8 cells was defined by CD45RO negativity and positive CCR7 selection, thereby excluding terminally differentiated effector memory CD45RA+ cells.

This rearrangement joins TRBV27 to TRBJ2-3, with 7 positions matching TRBD2. Input material: naive CD8+ T cells sorted from blood. This clonotype was sampled from a man between 25 and 39 years old in good health. The CDR3 is CASSSQAGLVSTDTQYF. In nucleotides, the CDR3 is TGTGCCAGCAGTTCCCAAGCGGGATTAGTTAGCACAGATACGCAGTATTTT.